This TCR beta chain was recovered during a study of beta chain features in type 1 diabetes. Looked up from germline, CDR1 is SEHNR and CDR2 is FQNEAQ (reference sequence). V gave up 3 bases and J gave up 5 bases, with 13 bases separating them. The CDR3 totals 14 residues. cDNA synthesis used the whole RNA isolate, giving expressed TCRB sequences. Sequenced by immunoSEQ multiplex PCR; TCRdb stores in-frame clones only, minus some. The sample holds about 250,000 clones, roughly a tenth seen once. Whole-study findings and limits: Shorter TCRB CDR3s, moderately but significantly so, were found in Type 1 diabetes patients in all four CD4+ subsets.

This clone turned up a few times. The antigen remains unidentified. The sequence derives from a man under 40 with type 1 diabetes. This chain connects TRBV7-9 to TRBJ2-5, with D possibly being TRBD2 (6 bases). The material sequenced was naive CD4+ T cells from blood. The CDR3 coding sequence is TGTGCCAGCAGCTTCTGGGACTCTCGGGAGACCCAGTACTTC. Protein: CASSFWDSRETQYF.